A single sample gave rise to the 27 T cell receptor beta chains below, sequenced in a study of cytomegalovirus exposure and HLA in healthy donors. The PCR made use of 60 Vbeta and 13 Jbeta primers. The protocol was immunoSEQ multiplex PCR, while the TCRdb copy is restricted to in-frame clones and leaves out a portion. The table includes 150,000 to 200,000 clones, roughly 85% detected once. Sequenced input: PBMCs. The receptors derive from a woman in her forties or fifties in good health and CMV-seronegative.

The chain couples TRBV28 to TRBJ2-1; TRBD1 is a possible D gene (6 bases). CDR1 and CDR2 (germline): MDHEN, SYDVKM. The CDR3 sequence is 15 residues long. Trimming removed 2 bases from V and 0 bases from J, with 8 bases in between. The CDR3 loop reads CASSLMDSSYNEQFF. CDR3 nucleotide sequence: TGTGCCAGCAGTTTAATGGACAGCTCCTACAATGAGCAGTTCTTC.

The chain is built from TRBV5-6 and TRBJ2-1, with 11 bases identical to TRBD2. With V trimmed by 4 bases and J by 4 bases, 7 bases remained unmatched. The CDR3 contains 16 residues. CDR1 and CDR2 from the germline V gene are SGHDT and YYEEEE. For the CDR3, the DNA is TGTGCCAGCAGCCCCCGGACTAGCGGGCTGTACAATGAGCAGTTCTTC. It codes for CASSPRTSGLYNEQFF.

There are a few counts of this clone. This chain links TRBV5-5 with TRBJ2-3; 8 bases are shared with TRBD2. This CDR3 has 15 amino acids. V was clipped by 4 bases and J by 1 base; unmatched bases: 5. Germline values: CDR1 SGHKS, CDR2 YYEKEE (reference sequence). CDR3 DNA: TGTGCCAGCAGCCCTTCGCGGGAGGGCACAGATACGCAGTATTTT. Its translation: CASSPSREGTDTQYF.

V is TRBV18 and J is TRBJ2-5; D perhaps matches TRBD2 (6 bases). Germline V gene sequence: CDR1 KGHSH, CDR2 LQKENI. CDR3 size: 13 residues. V lost 4 bases to trimming and J lost 2 bases, with 8 bases between them. The chain's CDR3 is CASSLGLQETQYF. The CDR3 DNA follows: TGTGCCAGCTCACTGGGACTGCAAGAGACCCAGTACTTC.

The chain carries TRBV27 and TRBJ2-1; maybe TRBD1 (5 bases). Between the trimmed V and J ends, which lost 2 bases and 4 bases, there was a span of 9 bases. CDR1 MNHEY and CDR2 SMNVEV come from the germline V gene (reference sequence). This CDR3 is 14 amino acids long. CDR3 sequence: CASSLQGAYNEQFF. The CDR3 nucleotides are TGTGCCAGCAGTTTACAGGGCGCGTACAATGAGCAGTTCTTC.

This CDR3 is CASSPGDSTDTQYF. CDR3 nucleotides: TGTGCCAGCAGCCCAGGGGATAGCACAGATACGCAGTATTTT. The chain joins TRBV2 to TRBJ2-3; a weak D match, TRBD1 (6 bases). CDR3 length: 14 amino acids. Germline V gives CDR1 SNHLY, CDR2 FYNNEI. Trimming removed 6 bases from V and 0 bases from J, with 10 bases in between.

The chain joins TRBV28 to TRBJ2-4; 9 bases line up with TRBD1. The CDR3 totals 15 residues. Germline assignment: CDR1 MDHEN and CDR2 SYDVKM. The V and J ends lost 6 bases and 4 bases, in that order; junction bases with no gene match: 7. In DNA, the CDR3 is TGTGCCAGCAGCCTCGCCGGGACAGGGAAAAACATTCAGTACTTC. Translating gives CASSLAGTGKNIQYF.

This clone was seen only once. The chain has TRBV15 and TRBJ2-1, with D maybe TRBD1 (5 bases). V gave up 0 bases and J gave up 5 bases, with 11 bases separating them. Germline-derived CDR1 and CDR2 are LNHNV and YYDKDF (reference sequence). The CDR3 has 15 residues. The CDR3 loop is CATSREGAGNNEQFF. CDR3 nucleotides: TGTGCCACCAGCAGAGAAGGGGCAGGGAACAATGAGCAGTTCTTC.

The chain is built from TRBV15 and TRBJ2-1, with TRBD2 matching 15 bases. From germline, CDR1 is LNHNV and CDR2 YYDKDF (reference sequence). This CDR3 region has 18 residues. V shed 2 bases and J 4 bases; nucleotides not matched to a gene: 6. The CDR3 coding sequence is TGTGCCACCAGCAGACGGACTAGCGGGAGGGCCTCTTACAATGAGCAGTTCTTC. Protein sequence: CATSRRTSGRASYNEQFF.

V usage is TRBV30 and J usage is TRBJ2-1; 8 bases fit TRBD1. V was clipped by 0 bases and J by 0 bases; unmatched bases: 1. The CDR3 length is 15 residues. The germline CDR1 and CDR2 sequences are GTSNPN and SVGIG (reference sequence). The DNA of the CDR3 is TGTGCCTGGAGTGTCACAGGGGGCTCCTACAATGAGCAGTTCTTC. Protein sequence: CAWSVTGGSYNEQFF.

J is TRBJ1-2 and V is TRBV27, with D perhaps TRBD1 (5 bases). The CDR3 loop spans 13 amino acids. The V end lost 3 bases, the J end lost 6 bases, and 11 bases lay between the germline ends. Per the germline V gene, CDR1 is MNHEY and CDR2 is SMNVEV (reference sequence). CDR3 sequence: CASSFGWGDGYTF. The CDR3 region has the DNA TGTGCCAGCAGTTTCGGTTGGGGGGATGGCTACACCTTC.

The J gene is TRBJ2-1, the V gene TRBV7-2; 10 bases map to TRBD2. The length of the CDR3 is 15 residues. V shed 1 base, J shed 10 bases, and the junction held 7 bases outside the gene matches. Germline-derived CDR1 and CDR2 are SGHTA and FQGNSA. This CDR3 reads CASSLEAGGPREQFF. CDR3 bases: TGTGCCAGCAGCTTAGAAGCGGGAGGGCCGAGGGAGCAGTTCTTC.

The V call is TRBV6-5, the J call TRBJ2-3, with a tentative D call TRBD1 (5 bases). From germline, CDR1 is MNHEY and CDR2 SVGAGI. There are 16 residues in the CDR3. V was clipped by 0 bases and J by 0 bases, with 10 bases between them. The CDR3 DNA sequence: TGTGCCAGCAGTTACTCGGGTGGGGCCAGCACAGATACGCAGTATTTT. The encoded protein is CASSYSGGASTDTQYF.

The rearrangement joins TRBV6-5 to TRBJ1-1; 8 nucleotides line up with TRBD1. CDR1 is MNHEY, CDR2 SVGAGI, per germline. The V segment lost 6 bases and the J segment 1 base; nucleotides outside the gene matches: 7. CDR3 length equals 15 residues. CDR3 DNA sequence: TGTGCCAGCAGACCCCCCAGGGGGCAGAACACTGAAGCTTTCTTT. The encoded protein is CASRPPRGQNTEAFF.

This chain joins TRBV30 and TRBJ1-2; weak D call: TRBD1 (5 bases). There are 12 residues in the CDR3. The germline V gene has CDR1 GTSNPN and CDR2 SVGIG (reference sequence). V lost 2 bases, J lost 8 bases, and 12 bases lay in between. In nucleotides, the CDR3 is TGTGCCTGGAGTATTGGGGCAGTCGGCTACACCTTC. Translating gives CAWSIGAVGYTF.

This clone was seen more than once but under ten times. The gene calls are TRBV5-4 and TRBJ2-7; D is perhaps TRBD1 (6 bases). The germline CDR1 and CDR2 sequences are SGHNT and YYREEE (reference sequence). This CDR3 has 13 residues. V was clipped by 3 bases and J by 3 bases, with 10 bases between them. The CDR3 sequence: CASSSLDSYEQYF. The CDR3, as DNA: TGTGCCAGCAGCTCCCTGGACAGCTACGAGCAGTACTTC.

This chain joins TRBV28 and TRBJ2-5; D gene unclear. The germline CDR1 and CDR2 sequences are MDHEN and SYDVKM. V was clipped by 3 bases and J by 4 bases, with 6 bases between them. This CDR3 contains 12 residues. CDR3 coding DNA: TGTGCCAGCAGTTTCGGTTCAGAGACCCAGTACTTC. Translated: CASSFGSETQYF.

The genes are TRBV7-3 and TRBJ2-3; weak D call: TRBD1 (6 bases). Germline assignment: CDR1 SGHTA and CDR2 FQGTGA. V was trimmed by 5 bases and J by 0 bases, leaving 15 bases between them. The CDR3 covers 16 residues. CDR3 sequence reads: CASSPRGQLSTDTQYF. DNA of the CDR3: TGTGCCAGCAGCCCCCGAGGACAGTTGAGCACAGATACGCAGTATTTT. Based on the CDR3 plus reference TRBV7-3 and TRBJ2-3, the full variable domain is GAGVSQTPSNKVTEKGKYVELRCDPISGHTALYWYRQSLGQGPEFLIYFQGTGAADDSGLPNDRFFAVRPEGSVSTLKIQRTERGDSAVYLCASSPRGQLSTDTQYFGPGTRLTVL.

The chain recombines TRBV20-1 with TRBJ2-3, with D possibly TRBD2 on 5 matching bases. This CDR3 contains 11 residues. CDR1 is DFQATT, CDR2 SNEGSKA, per germline (reference sequence). V lost 5 bases and J lost 14, with 17 bases in between. The CDR3 DNA sequence: TGCAGTGCTCAACTAGACTATCGGGGGTATTTT. It codes for CSAQLDYRGYF.

The V call is TRBV10-3, the J call TRBJ1-1; 8 bases align to TRBD1. J gave up 3 bases and V 7 bases, and 7 bases lay outside the gene matches. CDR1 ENHRY and CDR2 SYGVKD come from the germline V gene. The CDR3 has 14 amino acids. The DNA for the CDR3 is TGTGCCATCACTCAGACAGGGGTCGACACTGAAGCTTTCTTT. This translates into CAITQTGVDTEAFF.

The chain links TRBV28 to TRBJ1-5; D is perhaps TRBD1 (5 bases). V lost 0 bases to trimming and J lost 6 bases, with 9 bases between them. Germline V gene data show CDR1 as MDHEN and CDR2 as SYDVKM. The CDR3 covers 14 residues. CDR3 in amino acids: CASSLWQGGQPQHF. In DNA, the CDR3 is TGTGCCAGCAGTTTATGGCAGGGAGGTCAGCCCCAGCATTTT.

The V call is TRBV28, the J call TRBJ2-3; D call uncertain. Germline loops: CDR1 MDHEN, CDR2 SYDVKM. The V and J ends lost 5 bases and 7 bases respectively, with 10 bases between them. This CDR3 contains 12 residues. This CDR3 is CASSLLTYTQYF. As DNA, the CDR3 is TGTGCCAGCAGTCTGTTGACTTATACGCAGTATTTT.

The gene calls are TRBV28 and TRBJ1-2, with TRBD1 matching over 11 bases. Trimming took 6 bases from V and 5 from J; bases not matched to a gene: 2. Germline lookup yields CDR1 MDHEN and CDR2 SYDVKM. CDR3 length: 13 residues. The CDR3 here is CASSRDRGYGYTF. The DNA for the CDR3 is TGTGCCAGCAGCCGGGACAGGGGGTATGGCTACACCTTC.

On this clone itself: Compared with germline, one end of the junction differs, possibly owing to a read error. J is TRBJ1-2 and V is TRBV7-9; D unresolved. Germline CDR1 reads SEHNR; CDR2 reads FQNEAQ (reference sequence). This CDR3 is built from 17 residues. The CDR3 is CSSSLGTADPSNYGYTF. The CDR3 DNA reads as TGTTCCAGCAGCTTAGGTACGGCGGATCCTTCTAACTATGGCTACACCTTC.

The chain joins TRBV5-1 to TRBJ2-3; possibly TRBD1 for D (5 bases). Germline V gene data show CDR1 as SGHRS and CDR2 as YFSETQ. The ends were cut back, 3 bases at V and 6 bases at J, with 11 bases in the middle. The CDR3 loop spans 13 amino acids. The CDR3 loop is CASSSQGGDTQYF. CDR3 nucleotides: TGCGCCAGCAGCTCCCAGGGCGGCGATACGCAGTATTTT.

This clone was counted a single time. Here the CDR3 reads CASSLGTSGSDEQFF. CDR3 DNA: TGTGCCAGCAGTCTGGGGACTAGCGGGAGCGATGAGCAGTTCTTC. This chain connects TRBV28 to TRBJ2-1, with 14 bases identical to TRBD2. The length of the CDR3 is 15 residues. V trimming: 5 bases; J trimming: 8 bases; junction bases outside the gene matches: 5. Germline V CDR1 and CDR2: MDHEN, SYDVKM.

The genes are TRBV5-1 and TRBJ2-3; D not certain. The germline V gene has CDR1 SGHRS and CDR2 YFSETQ. Trimming cost V 6 bases and J 0 bases, with 5 bases left between them. The CDR3 has 12 amino acids. The CDR3 region has the DNA TGCGCCAGCACAGAAAGCACAGATACGCAGTATTTT. Encoded protein: CASTESTDTQYF.